A single sample gave rise to the 22 T cell receptor beta chains below, sequenced in a study of CD8+CD57+ T cells in acquired aplastic anemia. The template used for profiling TCR beta VDJ and CDR3 was genomic DNA. Via MiXCR, TCRdb re-called the reads, giving one row per CDR3 protein. The sample contains over 150,000 distinct CDR3 sequences, 63% of which appear only once. Individuals selected for sequencing had exhibited CD8+CD57+ cell expansion on flow cytometry. Input material: sorted CD4+, CD8+, or CD8+CD57+ T cells (not recorded which) from PBMCs. The source of these receptors is a human donor with aplastic anemia.

The V gene is TRBV24-1, the J gene TRBJ2-2; D possibly corresponds to TRBD2 (5 bases). Germline CDR1 KGHDR, CDR2 SFDVKD. V was trimmed by 0 bases and J by 6 bases, leaving 13 bases between them. This CDR3 spans 16 amino acids. The CDR3 loop reads CATSDLGPDSAGELFF. DNA for the CDR3: TGTGCCACCAGTGATTTGGGCCCGGACTCCGCCGGGGAGCTGTTTTTT.

In the case of this clonotype: No conserved phenylalanine or tryptophan is present at the end of the CDR3, so a read error is the likely explanation. The V gene is TRBV7-6, the J gene TRBJ2-7, with 9 positions matching TRBD1. CDR1 and CDR2 (germline): SGHVS, FNYEAQ. This CDR3 has 14 amino acids. Germline trimming cut 5 bases from V and 1 base from J; bases unmatched to any gene: 3. CDR3: CASSGGTGSYEQYS. The CDR3, as DNA: TGTGCCAGCAGCGGGGGGACAGGGTCCTACGAGCAGTACTCC.

This clonotype was picked up many times. The V call is TRBV2, the J call TRBJ1-2; possible D gene TRBD1, 5 bases. The germline CDR1 and CDR2 sequences are SNHLY and FYNNEI. Trimming removed 5 bases at V and 4 bases at J, with 14 bases between. The CDR3 is made up of 14 amino acids. CDR3 region: CASSQLRGIYGYTF. As DNA, the CDR3 is TGTGCCAGCAGTCAACTGCGGGGGATCTATGGCTACACCTTC.

This sequence joins TRBV2 and TRBJ1-5; 7 bases map to TRBD1. Germline CDR1 reads SNHLY; CDR2 reads FYNNEI. V shed 6 bases and J 6 bases; nucleotides not matched to a gene: 8. This CDR3 has 14 residues. CDR3 bases: TGTGCCAGCAGGACGGAGGGGGCGGTTCAGCCCCAGCATTTT. Residues: CASRTEGAVQPQHF.

V gene TRBV7-2 combines with J gene TRBJ1-1, with D uncertain. The V end lost 2 bases, the J end lost 2 bases, and 9 bases lay between the germline ends. The CDR3 has 14 residues. The V gene's germline CDR1 is SGHTA and CDR2 FQGNSA. The CDR3 spells CASSLNSGNTEAFF. For the CDR3, the DNA is TGTGCCAGCAGCTTAAATTCGGGAAACACTGAAGCTTTCTTT.

This clonotype was detected many times. This sequence joins TRBV4-1 and TRBJ2-1; D may correspond to TRBD1 or TRBD2 (6 bases each). Germline V lookup: CDR1 MGHRA, CDR2 YSYEKL. The CDR3 loop spans 18 amino acids. V lost 1 base to trimming and J lost 4 bases, with 20 bases between them. The CDR3 spells CASSQVGYVTGAYNEQFF. The CDR3 nucleotides read TGCGCCAGCAGCCAAGTCGGTTATGTGACGGGGGCGTACAATGAGCAGTTCTTC.

The table lists this clonotype with many counts. V is TRBV20-1 and J is TRBJ1-1; perhaps TRBD1 as D (6 bases). This CDR3 spans 14 amino acids. Trimming shortened V by 6 bases and J by 0 bases, and 14 bases separated the two germline ends. The V gene's germline CDR1 is DFQATT and CDR2 SNEGSKA (reference sequence). This CDR3 reads CSAHSDRMNTEAFF. The CDR3 coding sequence is TGCAGTGCACACTCCGACAGGATGAACACTGAAGCTTTCTTT.

In this sample, this clonotype turned up once. The chain recombines TRBV7-3 with TRBJ1-5; maybe TRBD1 (5 bases). The V gene lost 8 bases and the J gene lost 0 bases, with 8 bases spanning the gap. CDR3 length: 13 amino acids. CDR1 and CDR2 (germline): SGHTA, FQGTGA. The CDR3 region has the DNA TGTGCCAGCGGGCAGGGTAGCAATCAGCCCCAGCATTTT. Translation gives CASGQGSNQPQHF.

At least ten counts were recorded for this clonotype. Here the CDR3 DNA reads TGTGCCAGCAGCTTAGAGGTGAACACTGAAGCTTTCTTT. Translation: CASSLEVNTEAFF. The chain combines TRBV11-2 with TRBJ1-1; D remains ambiguous. The ends were cut back, 0 bases at V and 0 bases at J, with 2 bases in the middle. Germline values: CDR1 SGHAT, CDR2 FQNNGV. This CDR3 has 13 residues.

This clonotype occurred many times. The V gene is TRBV25-1, the J gene TRBJ2-6; the D call may be TRBD1 or TRBD2 (6 bases each). From germline, CDR1 is MGHDK and CDR2 SYGVNS. This CDR3 is 16 amino acids long. Trimming took 5 bases from V and 0 from J, leaving 11 bases between them. DNA for the CDR3: TGTGCCAGCAGTCGCGAGGGGGGCTCTGGGGCCAACGTCCTGACTTTC. It translates to CASSREGGSGANVLTF.

The V gene is TRBV19, the J gene TRBJ2-1; D may be TRBD2 (7 bases). The V end lost 6 bases, the J end lost 8 bases, and 17 bases lay between the germline ends. CDR3 length: 14 residues. Per the germline V gene, CDR1 is LNHDA and CDR2 is SQIVND (reference sequence). CDR3 sequence: CASRGGALHHEQFF. The CDR3 nucleotides are TGTGCCAGTAGAGGGGGGGCACTACACCATGAGCAGTTCTTC.

The chain recombines TRBV7-6 with TRBJ2-1; 7 nucleotides agree with TRBD1. Unmatched junction bases numbered 6, after V lost 0 bases and J lost 4 bases. Germline V gene lookup returns CDR1 SGHVS and CDR2 FNYEAQ. This CDR3 has 16 residues. DNA for the CDR3: TGTGCCAGCAGCTTAGCGGTGCCAGGGGGTTACAATGAGCAGTTCTTC. Its translation: CASSLAVPGGYNEQFF.

This chain links TRBV2 with TRBJ1-5; D is undetermined. Germline values: CDR1 SNHLY, CDR2 FYNNEI. V was pared by 6 bases and J by 3 bases, with 6 bases between. The length of the CDR3 is 12 residues. The CDR3 nucleotides are TGTGCCAGCAGGGCAGACAATCAGCCCCAGCATTTT. It is translated as CASRADNQPQHF.

The CDR3 loop reads CSAISGANTYEQYF. The DNA for the CDR3 is TGCAGTGCTATTTCAGGGGCGAACACCTACGAGCAGTACTTC. The chain has TRBV20-1 and TRBJ2-7; possible D gene TRBD1, 6 bases. CDR3 length: 14 amino acids. V lost 4 bases, J lost 2 bases, and 15 bases lay in between. Per germline, CDR1 DFQATT and CDR2 SNEGSKA (reference sequence).

This clonotype was seen a handful of times. The genes are TRBV10-3 and TRBJ1-2; D possibly corresponds to TRBD1 (5 bases). The CDR3 covers 14 residues. Trimming cost V 4 bases and J 3 bases, with 12 bases left between them. CDR1 is ENHRY, CDR2 SYGVKD, per germline. CDR3: CAISGGAGDYGYTF. The CDR3 DNA sequence: TGTGCCATCAGTGGCGGGGCAGGAGACTATGGCTACACCTTC.

V is TRBV29-1 and J is TRBJ2-1; a possible D gene is TRBD2 (8 bases). In germline, CDR1 is SQVTM, CDR2 ANQGSEA. This CDR3 has 19 residues. Between the trimmed V and J ends, which lost 6 bases and 5 bases, there was a span of 32 bases. The CDR3 coding sequence is TGCAGCGTCGGGACCCGAGGGGGCGCGGGGGGTACCGCCGACAATGAGCAGTTCTTC. Its protein product is CSVGTRGGAGGTADNEQFF.

In DNA form, the CDR3 reads TGTGCCACCCGTGCACCGTCAGGATTTGATACCGGGGAGCTGTTTTTT. Translating it yields CATRAPSGFDTGELFF. The chain has TRBV24-1 and TRBJ2-2; D call uncertain. Per the germline V gene, CDR1 is KGHDR and CDR2 is SFDVKD. The CDR3 covers 16 residues. With 9 bases removed from V and 5 bases from J, the gap between germline ends came to 21 bases.

This sequence joins TRBV7-9 and TRBJ1-3; D uncertain. The CDR3 sequence is 15 residues long. Germline V gene data show CDR1 as SEHNR and CDR2 as FQNEAQ (reference sequence). Trimming stripped 5 bases from V and 0 bases from J, with 11 bases between. DNA of the CDR3: TGTGCCAGCAGCATCTCGGCGAACTCTGGAAACACCATATATTTT. This encodes CASSISANSGNTIYF.

The CDR3 is CASSLAAAYEQYF. The CDR3 nucleotides are TGTGCCAGCAGCTTAGCGGCAGCCTACGAGCAGTACTTC. The gene calls are TRBV7-8 and TRBJ2-7; D unclear. This CDR3 has 13 amino acids. Germline V gene lookup returns CDR1 SGHVS and CDR2 FQNEAQ. V was trimmed by 0 bases and J by 2 bases, leaving 5 bases between them.

The chain is built from TRBV9 and TRBJ2-7; D may be TRBD1 (5 bases). CDR1 is SGDLS and CDR2 is YYNGEE in the germline V gene. Trimming removed 4 bases at V and 0 bases at J, with 14 bases between. This CDR3 is 15 amino acids long. The CDR3 DNA reads as TGTGCCAGCAGCCCAGGACACCGTACCTCCTACGAGCAGTACTTC. This sequence encodes CASSPGHRTSYEQYF.

This clonotype was recorded many times. The chain couples TRBV29-1 to TRBJ1-2; 9 bases are a match to TRBD1. This CDR3 is 11 amino acids long. The germline V gene encodes CDR1 SQVTM and CDR2 ANQGSEA. The ends lost 4 bases at V and 8 bases at J; junction bases unmatched: 2. The CDR3 protein is CSVGTGVGYTF. The CDR3 DNA sequence: TGCAGCGTTGGGACAGGGGTCGGCTACACCTTC.

The chain carries TRBV24-1 and TRBJ2-3; no clear D. The germline V and J ends were trimmed by 6 bases and 0 bases, with 6 bases remaining between them. The CDR3 sequence is 13 residues long. From germline, CDR1 is KGHDR and CDR2 SFDVKD. The DNA for the CDR3 is TGTGCCACCAGTCAAGGGAGCACAGATACGCAGTATTTT. Protein: CATSQGSTDTQYF.